The next 3 T cell receptor beta chains were all read from a single sample in a study of CXCR3-negative and CXCR3-positive naive CD8 T cells. Study-level points and caveats: A higher hydrophobicity marked the TRB CDR3s of CXCR3-positive naive cells versus CXCR3-negative naive cells.

Their antigens remain unidentified. UMI-labeled TRB cDNA libraries were prepared by 5' RACE. Following a re-call of the 5' RACE reads, TCRdb has one entry per CDR3 protein and lacks DNA. Reported are about 90,000 distinct CDR3 sequences; the ten largest clones contain 0.82%. The sample was naive CXCR3+ CD8+ T cells from blood. The subset denotes: CD45RO-CCR7+CD27+CD95- naive CD8+ T cells expressing CXCR3 (TNR3+). These receptors originate from a human donor in good health. Some clones in this sample may be carry-over from other donors' samples.

The chain is built from TRBV15 and TRBJ1-1; absent DNA, TCRdb's TRBD1 call cannot be checked. Germline V gene lookup returns CDR1 LNHNV and CDR2 YYDKDF (reference sequence). This CDR3 has 13 amino acids. The CDR3: CATSRQGGAEAFF.

This sequence joins TRBV13 and TRBJ2-1. The CDR3 is 15 residues long. CDR1 is PRHDT and CDR2 is FYEKMQ in the germline V gene (reference sequence). Here the CDR3 reads CASSLEGRSYNEQFF.

The gene calls are TRBV7-2 and TRBJ2-1. The CDR3 is 12 amino acids. Germline CDR1 is SGHTA and CDR2 is FQGNSA. CDR3 protein: CASSPTGFEQFF.